The T cell receptor beta chain described here comes from a study of cytomegalovirus exposure and HLA in healthy donors. The study, taken as a whole, reports: In a later analysis, compared with equally common non-associated chains, HLA-associated beta chains were more expanded. The authors excluded some V segments, including TRBV6-2 and TRBV6-3, as indistinguishable.

PCR employed 60 Vbeta and 13 Jbeta primers. The protocol was immunoSEQ multiplex PCR, while the TCRdb copy is restricted to in-frame clones and leaves out a portion. Here the sample spans 90,000 to 120,000 clones, around three quarters being singletons. This CDR3 is 13 amino acids long. CDR1 is GTSNPN and CDR2 is SVGIG in the germline V gene (reference sequence). The V end lost 5 bases, the J end lost 1 base, and 8 bases lay between the germline ends. Concerning this clone: Its antigen is not known.

This TCR came from a man aged 30 to 45 in good health and CMV-seronegative. Material for sequencing was PBMCs. The chain couples TRBV30 to TRBJ1-4; TRBD1 is a possible D gene (6 bases). The CDR3 region has the DNA TGTGCCTGGTCAGGGGTAACTAATGAAAAACTGTTTTTT. It codes for CAWSGVTNEKLFF.